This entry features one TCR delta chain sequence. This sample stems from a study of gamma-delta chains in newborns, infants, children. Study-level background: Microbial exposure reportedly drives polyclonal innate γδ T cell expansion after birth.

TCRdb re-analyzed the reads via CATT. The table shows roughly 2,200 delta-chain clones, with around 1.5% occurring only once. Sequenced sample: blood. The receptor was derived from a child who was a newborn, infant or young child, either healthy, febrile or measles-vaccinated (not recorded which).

CDR3 in DNA: TGTGCTCTTGGGGAAGTCCCTTTTTACTGGGGGATACCGGGGAAACTCATCTTT. Translating gives CALGEVPFYWGIPGKLIF. The J gene is TRDJ1, the V gene TRDV1, with 12 bases fitting TRDD3. The ends lost 2 bases at V and 8 bases at J; junction bases unmatched: 15. Germline values: CDR1 TSWWSYY, CDR2 QGS. This CDR3 spans 18 amino acids.